The next 14 T cell receptor beta chains were all read from a single sample in a study of blood T cell repertoires in COVID-19. The table came from immunoSEQ multiplex PCR; TCRdb's copy has only in-frame clones and leaves some out. In the table there are 150,000 or so clones, roughly nine tenths of which are singletons. Input material: peripheral blood. The source is a young man with COVID-19, enrolled during active disease.

CDR3 coding DNA: TGTGCCAGCAGTACAGGGAATCAGCCCCAGCATTTT. It encodes CASSTGNQPQHF. The chain couples TRBV12-3 or TRBV12-4 to TRBJ1-5; D is possibly TRBD1 (6 bases). The CDR3 is 12 residues long. Deletions cut 5 bases from V and 4 bases from J, with 6 bases between.

The V gene is TRBV28, the J gene TRBJ1-5; D might be TRBD1 (6 bases). The CDR3 has 20 residues. Per germline, CDR1 MDHEN and CDR2 SYDVKM. V was trimmed by 5 bases and J by 0 bases, leaving 26 bases between them. This CDR3 is CASSPLLTLDRTNSNQPQHF. For the CDR3, the DNA is TGTGCCAGCAGTCCCCTTTTGACCCTTGACAGGACAAATAGCAATCAGCCCCAGCATTTT.

V and J are TRBV5-1 and TRBJ1-1; D unresolved. CDR3 length equals 15 residues. Trimming removed 4 bases from V and 0 bases from J, with 13 bases in between. CDR1 and CDR2 from the germline V gene are SGHRS and YFSETQ. The DNA for the CDR3 is TGCGCCAGCAGCCCCGATGCAGGCATGAACACTGAAGCTTTCTTT. The encoded protein is CASSPDAGMNTEAFF.

V and J are TRBV2 and TRBJ1-2; D is undetermined. The ends were cut back, 2 bases at V and 8 bases at J, with 12 bases in the middle. The CDR3 spans 13 residues. The germline gives CDR1 SNHLY, CDR2 FYNNEI. In DNA, the CDR3 is TGTGCCAGCAGTGAATATGGGCCAAGGGGCTACACCTTC. Its translation is CASSEYGPRGYTF.

This chain uses TRBV28 with TRBJ2-7, with D maybe TRBD1 (5 bases). The CDR3 contains 12 residues. V dropped 5 bases and J dropped 6 bases, with 11 bases sitting between them. CDR1 MDHEN and CDR2 SYDVKM come from the germline V gene. The CDR3 coding sequence is TGTGCCAGCAGTCTCCAGGGTGGCGAGCAGTACTTC. It yields the protein CASSLQGGEQYF. Looking up the rest from reference TRBV28 and TRBJ2-7 gives the full variable domain: DVKVTQSSRYLVKRTGEKVFLECVQDMDHENMFWYRQDPGLGLRLIYFSYDVKMKEKGDIPEGYSVSREKKERFSLILESASTNQTSMYLCASSLQGGEQYFGPGTRLTVT.

This clone was seen only a few times. This CDR3 reads CASSPTLTGREQYF. CDR3 in DNA: TGTGCCAGTAGCCCAACTTTGACAGGGCGCGAGCAGTACTTC. V is TRBV19 and J is TRBJ2-7, with TRBD1 matching 7 bases. The CDR3 is made up of 14 amino acids. Germline V lookup: CDR1 LNHDA, CDR2 SQIVND (reference sequence). Germline trimming cut 6 bases from V and 6 bases from J; bases unmatched to any gene: 11.

The chain links TRBV6-5 to TRBJ1-2; D ambiguous. Germline CDR1 MNHEY, CDR2 SVGAGI. The CDR3 covers 13 residues. V was shortened by 5 bases and J by 6 bases, with 13 bases between the two germline ends. The CDR3 bases are TGTGCCAGCAGTCGACGGGGATGGGATGGCTACACCTTC. Protein sequence: CASSRRGWDGYTF.

The chain employs TRBV30 and TRBJ2-1, with 13 bases fitting TRBD2. In germline, CDR1 is GTSNPN, CDR2 SVGIG (reference sequence). The CDR3 consists of 18 residues. V shed 3 bases and J 2 bases; nucleotides not matched to a gene: 10. DNA for the CDR3: TGTGCCTGGAGAATACTAGCGGGAGGGGGTGACCCCTACAATGAGCAGTTCTTC. Translation: CAWRILAGGGDPYNEQFF.

The rearrangement uses TRBV21-1 and TRBJ1-2; no check of the table's D call, TRBD1, against the DNA was made. TRBV21-1 is classified as a pseudogene. The CDR3 length is 16 residues. CDR3 sequence reads: CASSKCSRGRGNGYTF. CDR3 DNA: TGTGCCAGCAGCAAGTGCTCTCGTGGCAGGGGGAATGGCTACACCTTC.

V is TRBV19 and J is TRBJ2-3; 7 bases fit TRBD2. The length of the CDR3 is 16 residues. In germline, CDR1 is LNHDA, CDR2 SQIVND (reference sequence). V lost 1 base to trimming and J lost 0 bases; unmatched junction nucleotides: 4. The CDR3 loop is CASSIGSGLSTDTQYF. The CDR3 nucleotides are TGTGCCAGTAGTATAGGTAGCGGGCTTAGCACAGATACGCAGTATTTT.

CDR3 DNA: TGTGCCAGCAGCCTGGGACAGGCCGCAGATACGCAGTATTTT. Its protein product is CASSLGQAADTQYF. The chain joins TRBV5-6 to TRBJ2-3; 8 nucleotides line up with TRBD1. The junction had 5 bases not matched to a gene; V was cut back by 4 bases and J by 4 bases. The CDR3 totals 14 residues. Germline loops: CDR1 SGHDT, CDR2 YYEEEE.

V is TRBV14 and J is TRBJ2-7, with TRBD1 as a possible D gene (5 bases). V was shortened by 3 bases and J by 4 bases, with 13 bases between the two germline ends. The CDR3 has 14 amino acids. The germline V gene has CDR1 SGHDN and CDR2 FVKESK. As DNA, the CDR3 is TGTGCCAGCAGCCAGAAGGCAGGGTGGTACGAGCAGTACTTC. Protein product: CASSQKAGWYEQYF.

The chain uses TRBV27 and TRBJ2-1, with 9 bases lining up with TRBD1. The V segment lost 0 bases and the J segment 4 bases; nucleotides outside the gene matches: 7. There are 17 residues in the CDR3. CDR1 and CDR2 (germline): MNHEY, SMNVEV (reference sequence). In nucleotides, the CDR3 is TGTGCCAGCAGTTTATCGGGTACAGGGGGCTTATACAATGAGCAGTTCTTC. This encodes CASSLSGTGGLYNEQFF.

The chain combines TRBV29-1 with TRBJ2-1; 7 bases align to TRBD2. The CDR3 has 13 residues. CDR1 SQVTM and CDR2 ANQGSEA come from the germline V gene. The V and J ends lost 3 bases and 6 bases, in that order; junction bases with no gene match: 5. In DNA form, the CDR3 reads TGCAGCGTTGAGAGGGACTACCCCAATGAGCAGTTCTTC. Amino acids: CSVERDYPNEQFF.